Listed below are T cell receptor beta chains from one sample, sequenced in a study of CD8+CD57+ T cells in acquired aplastic anemia. A single record per CDR3 protein comes from TCRdb applying MiXCR to the reads. The sample lists a few hundred thousand distinct CDR3 sequences, under 80% occurring once. The sample taken for sequencing was sorted CD4+, CD8+, or CD8+CD57+ T cells (not recorded which) from PBMCs. All receptors derive from a human donor in good health, serving as a control. Both conserved end residues are part of each CDR3. D genes are given only for firm matches. Size is stated for part of the rows, as once, few or many counts, or as a class when the clone is expanded.

v_gene	d_gene	abundance	j_gene	CDR3aa	CDR3nt
TRBV9	NA	NA	TRBJ1-6	CASSGHNSPLHF	TGTGCCAGCAGCGGCCATAATTCACCCCTCCACTTT
TRBV20-1	NA	NA	TRBJ1-2	CSARPGLGYTF	TGCAGTGCTCGCCCGGGTCTAGGCTACACCTTC
TRBV14	NA	NA	TRBJ1-6	CASSQALQGSESPLHF	TGTGCCAGCAGCCAGGCCCTGCAGGGTTCGGAGTCACCCCTCCACTTT
TRBV19	TRBD1	NA	TRBJ2-7	CASSIGEGGTDKQYF	TGTGCCAGTAGTATAGGTGAAGGGGGCACAGACAAGCAGTACTTC
TRBV5-1	NA	many	TRBJ1-1	CASSSTTDNTEAFF	TGCGCCAGCAGTAGTACGACGGACAACACTGAAGCTTTCTTT
TRBV5-5	NA	NA	TRBJ1-5	CASSLLGLDQPQHF	TGTGCCAGCAGCTTGTTGGGGTTGGATCAGCCCCAGCATTTT
TRBV7-2	TRBD1	NA	TRBJ2-7	CASSGQGGQDQVLYF	TGTGCCAGCAGCGGTCAGGGGGGACAGGACCAGGTCTTGTACTTC
TRBV11-3	NA	NA	TRBJ2-7	CASSPGFPDEQYF	TGTGCCAGCAGTCCAGGGTTCCCAGACGAGCAGTACTTC
TRBV15	NA	NA	TRBJ1-2	CATSRERRDNYGYTF	TGTGCCACCAGCAGAGAACGTAGAGATAACTATGGCTACACCTTC
TRBV7-9	NA	NA	TRBJ2-7	CASSLARASLRQYF	TGTGCCAGCAGCTTAGCCCGGGCTTCGTTGAGGCAGTACTTC
TRBV9	TRBD2	NA	TRBJ2-7	CASSSRTSGGHQYF	TGTGCCAGTAGCTCGAGGACTAGCGGGGGACACCAGTACTTC
TRBV7-6	NA	once	TRBJ2-5	CASSGGAEATQYF	TGTGCCAGCAGTGGAGGTGCGGAAGCGACCCAGTACTTC
TRBV10-1	TRBD1	few	TRBJ2-7	CASSEWDRAPTYEQYF	TGCGCCAGCAGTGAGTGGGACAGGGCGCCCACCTACGAGCAGTACTTC
TRBV15	TRBD2	NA	TRBJ2-3	CATTHGLAGADTQYF	TGTGCCACCACTCATGGCCTAGCGGGAGCAGATACGCAGTATTTT
TRBV3-1	TRBD1	many	TRBJ1-2	CASGQAAYGYTF	TGTGCCAGCGGACAGGCCGCCTATGGCTACACCTTC
TRBV5-4	TRBD2	NA	TRBJ2-7	CASSWGLAGGRSYEQYF	TGTGCCAGCAGCTGGGGACTAGCGGGAGGGCGGTCCTACGAGCAGTACTTC
TRBV20-1	TRBD2	many	TRBJ2-3	CSANSRTSGGGTDTQYF	TGCAGTGCAAACTCCCGGACTAGCGGGGGGGGCACAGATACGCAGTATTTT
TRBV10-3	NA	few	TRBJ1-1	CAISRPRTRAFF	TGTGCCATCAGTAGACCAAGGACGCGAGCTTTCTTT
TRBV10-3	NA	NA	TRBJ1-5	CAISGTAGQPQHF	TGTGCCATCAGCGGGACCGCAGGTCAGCCCCAGCATTTT
TRBV5-1	NA	NA	TRBJ2-2	CASSLEQATNTGELFF	TGCGCCAGCAGCTTGGAACAGGCTACGAACACCGGGGAGCTGTTTTTT
TRBV6-6	TRBD1	many	TRBJ2-1	CASRNGQGYNEQFF	TGTGCCAGCAGAAACGGACAGGGGTACAATGAGCAGTTCTTC
TRBV20-1	NA	NA	TRBJ1-2	CSASPYDTKYGYTF	TGCAGTGCTAGTCCTTACGATACTAAGTATGGCTACACCTTC
TRBV6-2/TRBV6-3	TRBD1	many	TRBJ1-4	CASSYQQGAREKLFF	TGTGCCAGCAGTTACCAACAGGGGGCCAGGGAAAAACTGTTTTTT
TRBV6-5	NA	many	TRBJ2-7	CASRPTFERYEQYF	TGTGCCAGCAGGCCAACGTTCGAGAGGTACGAGCAGTACTTC
TRBV9	NA	NA	TRBJ2-7	CASSEGGQGFSQYF	TGTGCCAGCAGCGAAGGCGGGCAGGGGTTCTCGCAGTACTTC
TRBV12-3/TRBV12-4	TRBD2	NA	TRBJ2-1	CASRSLAGAWNEQFF	TGTGCCAGCAGATCACTAGCGGGGGCGTGGAATGAGCAGTTCTTC
TRBV29-1	NA	many	TRBJ1-1	CSVSSVEVATEAFF	TGCAGCGTCAGCAGCGTTGAGGTCGCCACCGAAGCTTTCTTT
TRBV20-1	NA	NA	TRBJ1-5	CSARAGGKRNQPQHF	TGCAGTGCTAGAGCCGGGGGCAAGCGCAATCAGCCCCAGCATTTT
TRBV5-1	TRBD1	NA	TRBJ1-6	CASSLPGQMDSLLHF	TGCGCCAGCAGCCTGCCGGGACAGATGGATTCACTCCTCCACTTT